The 28 T cell receptor beta chains listed next were all sequenced from one sample in a study of CD8+ T cells in alopecia areata. Sorting of the five patients' CD4+ cells gave CD25+CD127- cells as the output. Extraction of RNA preceded its reverse transcription into cDNA, which served as the sequencing template. The protocol was immunoSEQ multiplex PCR, while the TCRdb copy is restricted to in-frame clones and leaves out a portion. Found here are around 14,000 clones, around three fifths of them singletons; the top ten hold around 3.9%. The sequenced sample consisted of CD4+ Tregs sorted from blood. These receptor sequences come from a human donor with alopecia areata.

This clone qualifies as medium-sized. This sequence joins TRBV19 and TRBJ2-1; no clear D. Trimming removed 9 bases at V and 0 bases at J, with 12 bases between. CDR3 length equals 14 residues. The V gene's germline CDR1 is LNHDA and CDR2 SQIVND (reference sequence). CDR3 loop: CASKRASSYNEQFF. DNA of the CDR3: TGTGCCAGCAAACGGGCGAGCTCCTACAATGAGCAGTTCTTC. The complete variable domain, with remaining parts taken from reference TRBV19 and TRBJ2-1, reads DGGITQSPKYLFRKEGQNVTLSCEQNLNHDAMYWYRQDPGQGLRLIYYSQIVNDFQKGDIAEGYSVSREKKESFPLTVTSAQKNPTAFYLCASKRASSYNEQFFGPGTRLTVL.

The chain joins TRBV6-4 to TRBJ2-2, with D hard to call. V gave up 3 bases and J gave up 1 base, with 9 bases separating them. There are 15 residues in the CDR3. The germline CDR1 and CDR2 sequences are MRHNA and SNTAGT. The CDR3 DNA is TGTGCCAGCAGTGAACGTCATGAGAACACCGGGGAGCTGTTTTTT. Its protein is CASSERHENTGELFF.

The genes are TRBV28 and TRBJ2-7; D is undetermined. The CDR3 runs 13 residues. V shed 2 bases and J shed 6 bases, with 11 bases lying between them. CDR1 MDHEN and CDR2 SYDVKM come from the germline V gene. The DNA for the CDR3 is TGTGCCAGCAGTTTAAAGCTCGGAAGCGAGCAGTACTTC. It yields the protein CASSLKLGSEQYF.

This clone was detected only a few times. This chain joins TRBV6-5 and TRBJ2-1, with 8 bases fitting TRBD2. V gave up 4 bases and J gave up 2 bases; unmatched junction bases: 4. CDR1 and CDR2 (germline): MNHEY, SVGAGI. This CDR3 contains 15 residues. This CDR3 is CASSLSGSPYNEQFF. CDR3 DNA sequence: TGTGCCAGCAGTTTGAGCGGGAGCCCCTACAATGAGCAGTTCTTC.

The table lists this clone with a few counts. The V and J genes are TRBV7-9 and TRBJ2-1, with D unclear. CDR3 size: 13 residues. Germline V CDR1 and CDR2: SEHNR, FQNEAQ (reference sequence). The V and J ends lost 1 base and 8 bases respectively, with 9 bases between them. This CDR3 reads CASSLGLRDEQFF. The CDR3 region has the DNA TGTGCCAGCAGCTTAGGTCTCAGAGATGAGCAGTTCTTC.

The rearrangement joins TRBV7-9 to TRBJ2-7; D is undetermined. The length of the CDR3 is 18 residues. V was trimmed by 0 bases and J by 0 bases, leaving 18 bases between them. The V gene's germline CDR1 is SEHNR and CDR2 FQNEAQ (reference sequence). CDR3 region: CASSLAGPSGPHSYEQYF. The CDR3 DNA is TGTGCCAGCAGCTTAGCAGGACCATCCGGGCCGCACTCCTACGAGCAGTACTTC.

This sequence joins TRBV7-6 and TRBJ2-2; D gene uncertain. CDR3 length: 12 amino acids. Germline assignment: CDR1 SGHVS and CDR2 FNYEAQ. V dropped 1 base and J dropped 9 bases, with 6 bases sitting between them. CDR3 in DNA: TGTGCCAGCAGCTTAGTGTTCCGGGAGCTGTTTTTT. Encoded protein: CASSLVFRELFF.

This clone showed up just once. The chain employs TRBV6-6 and TRBJ2-7, with D hard to call. V was trimmed by 6 bases and J by 4 bases, leaving 16 bases between them. Germline V gene lookup returns CDR1 MNHNY and CDR2 SVGAGI (reference sequence). This CDR3 comprises 14 residues. Here the CDR3 DNA reads TGTGCCAGCAGCAATAGTAACGTCGGTTACGAGCAGTACTTC. Its protein product is CASSNSNVGYEQYF.

This clone has just one count. The chain uses TRBV5-6 and TRBJ2-1; perhaps D is TRBD1 or TRBD2 (5 bases each). This CDR3 is 15 amino acids long. CDR1 is SGHDT and CDR2 is YYEEEE in the germline V gene. The germline V and J ends were trimmed by 1 base and 8 bases, with 16 bases remaining between them. In nucleotides, the CDR3 is TGTGCCAGCAGCTTGATCGGCCGAGGGGCGGATGAGCAGTTCTTC. It specifies CASSLIGRGADEQFF.

The V gene is TRBV4-1, the J gene TRBJ1-1; D gene ambiguous. Germline V gene lookup returns CDR1 MGHRA and CDR2 YSYEKL. The ends were cut back, 0 bases at V and 6 bases at J, with 20 bases in the middle. This CDR3 is 17 amino acids long. The CDR3 bases are TGCGCCAGCAGCCAAGAACGCAGTATGAAGTTTACCTCTGAAGCTTTCTTT. This encodes CASSQERSMKFTSEAFF.

The V and J genes are TRBV18 and TRBJ1-5; the match to TRBD1 covers 8 bases. Trimming took 4 bases from V and 0 from J; bases not matched to a gene: 11. The CDR3 has 18 residues. Germline CDR1 and CDR2: KGHSH and LQKENI. The DNA for the CDR3 is TGTGCCAGCTCACGGGACCAGGGGGCCGGTTATAGCAATCAGCCCCAGCATTTT. Translated, it gives CASSRDQGAGYSNQPQHF.

This clone was picked up one time. This chain joins TRBV5-5 and TRBJ2-3; D call uncertain. Between the trimmed V and J ends, which lost 2 bases and 0 bases, there was a span of 4 bases. Germline CDR1 SGHKS, CDR2 YYEKEE (reference sequence). This CDR3 contains 13 residues. This CDR3 reads CASSFVSTDTQYF. CDR3 coding DNA: TGTGCCAGCAGCTTCGTCAGCACAGATACGCAGTATTTT.

The rearrangement uses TRBV5-1 and TRBJ1-2; 10 bases match TRBD1. CDR1 and CDR2 (germline): SGHRS, YFSETQ. The V and J ends lost 5 bases and 7 bases, in that order; junction bases with no gene match: 11. The CDR3 runs to 15 residues. The CDR3 DNA sequence: TGCGCCAGCAGTATGGGGGACAGGGGAGCACCTGGCTACACCTTC. Amino acid sequence: CASSMGDRGAPGYTF.

This clone was counted a few times. This rearrangement joins TRBV25-1 to TRBJ2-7, with a possible D match to TRBD1 (6 bases). CDR3 length equals 12 residues. With 5 bases removed from V and 3 bases from J, the gap between germline ends came to 8 bases. Germline-derived CDR1 and CDR2 are MGHDK and SYGVNS. For the CDR3, the DNA is TGTGCCAGCAGTCTACAGGGCTACGAGCAGTACTTC. Translated, it gives CASSLQGYEQYF.

The chain uses TRBV6-1 and TRBJ2-4; 11 positions agree with TRBD2. The V gene end was trimmed by 3 bases and the J gene end by 0 bases; junction bases not matched to a gene: 13. CDR3 length equals 20 residues. From germline, CDR1 is MNHNS and CDR2 SASEGT. The CDR3 DNA reads TGTGCCAGCAGTGACAGGCCCGGGACTAGCGGACATCTAGCCAAAAACATTCAGTACTTC. Its translation is CASSDRPGTSGHLAKNIQYF.

This chain links TRBV5-6 with TRBJ2-1; the D call may be TRBD1 or TRBD2 (5 bases each). Trimming cost V 4 bases and J 6 bases, with 11 bases left between them. Germline V gives CDR1 SGHDT, CDR2 YYEEEE. The CDR3 consists of 13 residues. The CDR3 nucleotides read TGTGCCAGCAGCCTCCGGGGACCCAATGAGCAGTTCTTC. It codes for CASSLRGPNEQFF.

There are a few counts of this clone. This chain joins TRBV29-1 and TRBJ2-3, with unresolved D. V was trimmed by 6 bases and J by 2 bases, leaving 15 bases between them. Per germline, CDR1 SQVTM and CDR2 ANQGSEA. CDR3 length: 14 amino acids. The CDR3 is CSVGVGLHTDTQYF. The CDR3 nucleotides read TGCAGCGTAGGCGTAGGGTTGCACACAGATACGCAGTATTTT.

The chain has TRBV5-5 and TRBJ2-2; 9 bases are a match to TRBD1. The CDR3 contains 15 residues. V lost 4 bases, J lost 7 bases, and 8 bases stayed unmatched. The germline V gene has CDR1 SGHKS and CDR2 YYEKEE (reference sequence). CDR3 sequence reads: CASSNRDRVFGELFF. CDR3 nucleotides: TGTGCCAGCAGCAACCGGGACAGGGTGTTCGGGGAGCTGTTTTTT.

This clone has just a few counts. This chain connects TRBV30 to TRBJ1-5; 11 bases are shared with TRBD1. The CDR3 has 14 amino acids. Trimming took 2 bases from V and 5 from J; bases not matched to a gene: 2. Germline values: CDR1 GTSNPN, CDR2 SVGIG (reference sequence). CDR3 sequence: CAWSPGQGDQPQHF. CDR3 DNA: TGTGCCTGGAGTCCGGGACAGGGGGATCAGCCCCAGCATTTT.

The J gene is TRBJ2-7, the V gene TRBV7-9, with a tentative D call TRBD2 (5 bases). The V end lost 5 bases, the J end lost 2 bases, and 19 bases lay between the germline ends. The CDR3 is 16 residues long. Germline CDR1 SEHNR, CDR2 FQNEAQ (reference sequence). The CDR3 DNA follows: TGTGCCAGCAGCCGGATTTTGCACAGCGGAGCCTACGAGCAGTACTTC. It translates to CASSRILHSGAYEQYF. The entire variable domain, with the rest obtained from reference TRBV7-9 and TRBJ2-7, is as follows: DTGVSQNPRHKITKRGQNVTFRCDPISEHNRLYWYRQTLGQGPEFLTYFQNEAQLEKSRLLSDRFSAERPKGSFSTLEIQRTEQGDSAMYLCASSRILHSGAYEQYFGPGTRLTVT.

V is TRBV6-6 and J is TRBJ1-5, with unresolved D. Germline CDR1 and CDR2: MNHNY and SVGAGI (reference sequence). The CDR3 runs 11 residues. Trimming took off 6 bases at V and 6 bases at J, with 6 bases between the two ends. The CDR3, as DNA: TGTGCCAGCAGCTCCGGTCAGCCCCAGCATTTT. This gives the protein CASSSGQPQHF.

This clone occurred a few times. Other nucleotide sequences in the sample specify the same CDR3. The CDR3 loop reads CASSAWVETQYF. CDR3 DNA: TGTGCCAGCAGCGCCTGGGTAGAGACCCAGTACTTC. This sequence joins TRBV28 and TRBJ2-5; D gene ambiguous. Germline CDR1 reads MDHEN; CDR2 reads SYDVKM. This CDR3 region has 12 residues. Trimming pared 6 bases from V and 4 bases from J, leaving 9 bases between.

This clone was observed a few times. The chain combines TRBV18 with TRBJ1-3; TRBD1 agrees at 7 bases. J lost 0 bases, V lost 2 bases, and 4 bases had no gene match. The CDR3 sequence is 16 residues long. Germline V gene data show CDR1 as KGHSH and CDR2 as LQKENI. The CDR3: CASSPIQGSSGNTIYF. CDR3 DNA: TGTGCCAGCTCACCAATACAGGGGAGCTCTGGAAACACCATATATTTT.

Concerning this clone: The same CDR3 arises from other DNA sequences in this sample as well. The CDR3 here is CASSPRETQYF. CDR3 bases: TGTGCCAGCTCACCACGTGAGACCCAGTACTTC. The chain carries TRBV18 and TRBJ2-5, with D uncertain. The germline V and J ends were trimmed by 1 base and 5 bases, with 2 bases remaining between them. Germline V gene data show CDR1 as KGHSH and CDR2 as LQKENI. The CDR3 length is 11 residues. Full variable domain (rest looked up from reference TRBV18 and TRBJ2-5): NAGVMQNPRHLVRRRGQEARLRCSPMKGHSHVYWYRQLPEEGLKFMVYLQKENIIDESGMPKERFSAEFPKEGPSILRIQQVVRGDSAAYFCASSPRETQYFGPGTRLLVL.

The CDR3 protein is CASSPRAPNTEAFF. In nucleotides, the CDR3 is TGCGCCAGCAGCCCGCGGGCACCGAACACTGAAGCTTTCTTT. The chain is built from TRBV5-1 and TRBJ1-1; no firm D call. The germline V gene encodes CDR1 SGHRS and CDR2 YFSETQ. V lost 4 bases, J lost 1 base, and 11 bases lay in between. The CDR3 totals 14 residues.

This chain links TRBV6-6 with TRBJ2-7, with 7 bases aligning to TRBD2. J gave up 6 bases and V 7 bases, and 3 bases lay outside the gene matches. The CDR3 sequence is 11 residues long. Germline lookup yields CDR1 MNHNY and CDR2 SVGAGI (reference sequence). The CDR3 is CASISGGEQYF. In DNA form, the CDR3 reads TGTGCCAGCATCTCGGGGGGCGAGCAGTACTTC.

The chain couples TRBV5-4 to TRBJ2-7; 12 bases align to TRBD2. CDR1 is SGHNT and CDR2 is YYREEE in the germline V gene (reference sequence). There are 15 residues in the CDR3. With V trimmed by 4 bases and J by 3 bases, 5 bases remained unmatched. CDR3 amino acids: CASSLGLAGNYEQYF. The CDR3 DNA reads TGTGCCAGCAGCCTAGGACTAGCGGGAAACTACGAGCAGTACTTC.

Only a few counts were recorded for this clone. The chain employs TRBV7-9 and TRBJ2-3; D is unclear. Germline CDR1 and CDR2: SEHNR and FQNEAQ (reference sequence). The CDR3 sequence is 15 residues long. V gave up 5 bases and J gave up 5 bases, with 17 bases separating them. DNA for the CDR3: TGTGCCAGCAGCCCCCCTCGCCGATTGGTAGATACGCAGTATTTT. As protein: CASSPPRRLVDTQYF.